This passage covers 2 T cell receptor beta chains from one sample sequenced in a study of T-cell memory formation after mild COVID-19. Each CDR3 protein is one row after TCRdb ran MiXCR on the 5' RACE reads. The profile shows fewer than 95,000 distinct CDR3 sequences, over 13% of them singletons. Sample: PBMCs or a T cell subset sorted from them (not recorded which). These receptors were collected from a young man who had mild COVID-19 (a few samples of this study predate the infection). Cell type and time point are not known.

This clonotype came up many times. The rearrangement uses TRBV29-1 and TRBJ2-2; no definite D call. The CDR3 length is 14 residues. V was shortened by 6 bases and J by 0 bases, with 11 bases between the two germline ends. Germline loops: CDR1 SQVTM, CDR2 ANQGSEA. CDR3 sequence (DNA): TGCAGCGTACGCAGAGACGCGAACACCGGGGAGCTGTTTTTT. Protein product: CSVRRDANTGELFF.

There are many counts of this clonotype. The chain carries TRBV5-1 and TRBJ2-2; TRBD2 agrees at 13 bases. Trimming took 4 bases from V and 0 from J; bases not matched to a gene: 9. The CDR3 loop spans 19 amino acids. CDR1 and CDR2 from the germline V gene are SGHRS and YFSETQ. The CDR3 sequence: CASSNRLAGGFANTGELFF. For the CDR3, the DNA is TGCGCCAGCAGCAACCGACTAGCGGGGGGATTCGCGAACACCGGGGAGCTGTTTTTT.